The TCR beta chain described here comes from a study of cytomegalovirus exposure and HLA in healthy donors. Findings and limits, study-wide: Productive status was seen about 87% or about 30% of the time for most TCR beta V segments in an earlier analysis. For most subjects, TCR beta sequences were reported to predict HLA-A and HLA-B alleles with accuracy. TCR beta chain V- and J-gene trimming was linked, in a later analysis, to a missense variant in DCLRE1C. Later on, an analysis found that several of the most significant clusters appeared to be linked to common viral pathogens, which included parvovirus B19.

J lost 3 bases, V lost 0 bases, and 15 bases had no gene match. Per the germline V gene, CDR1 is SGHTA and CDR2 is FQGNSA. The CDR3 is 20 residues long. This clone was seen more than once but under ten times. Its target is unknown. The PCR was carried out with 60 Vbeta primers and 13 Jbeta primers. Here immunoSEQ multiplex PCR was the method, and the copy in TCRdb shows in-frame clones only, minus some. The sample records over 150,000 clones, around three quarters being singletons. What was sequenced was PBMCs. This rearrangement joins TRBV7-2 to TRBJ2-2; TRBD1 agrees at 8 bases. The sequence was obtained from a woman aged 50 to 60 in good health and CMV-seropositive. CDR3 region: CASSLASGTGYWQDTGELFF. Here the CDR3 DNA reads TGTGCCAGCAGCTTAGCATCCGGGACAGGATACTGGCAGGACACCGGGGAGCTGTTTTTT.